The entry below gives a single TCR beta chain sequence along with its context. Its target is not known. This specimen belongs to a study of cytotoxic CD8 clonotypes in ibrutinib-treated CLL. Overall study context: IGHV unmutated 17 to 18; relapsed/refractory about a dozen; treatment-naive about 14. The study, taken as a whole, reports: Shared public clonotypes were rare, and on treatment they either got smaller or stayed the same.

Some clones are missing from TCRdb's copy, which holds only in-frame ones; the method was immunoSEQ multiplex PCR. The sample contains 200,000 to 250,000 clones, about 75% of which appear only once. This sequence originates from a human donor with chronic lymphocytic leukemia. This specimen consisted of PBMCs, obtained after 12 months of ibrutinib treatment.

CDR3 coding DNA: TGTGCCAGCACCATAACAGGGTACACTGAAGCTTTCTTT. Protein: CASTITGYTEAFF. The chain links TRBV25-1 to TRBJ1-1, with TRBD1 as a possible D gene (6 bases). The CDR3 runs to 13 residues. Trimming removed 7 bases from V and 3 bases from J, with 12 bases in between. The germline V gene encodes CDR1 MGHDK and CDR2 SYGVNS.